The 25 T cell receptor beta chains listed next were all sequenced from one sample in a study of T-cell reconstitution after alpha-beta-depleted transplantation in children. Preparation of the TCRbeta library was carried out with unique molecular identifiers. MiXCR, applied by TCRdb to the PCR reads, yields one record per CDR3 protein. Among about 580,000 distinct CDR3 sequences listed, approximately 22% were seen once. The starting material was PBMCs, mostly from graft donor cells, obtained 360 days after TCRalphabeta/CD19-depleted stem cell transplant. Every receptor here comes from a boy younger than two who had a stem cell transplant for acute myeloid leukemia, so the T cells may come from the graft donor.

About this clonotype itself: A much larger clone differs by one base, so this may be a read error. This is likely a read error, given that the CDR3 carries no conserved phenylalanine or tryptophan at its end. V gene TRBV5-5 combines with J gene TRBJ2-1, with a weak D call TRBD1 (6 bases). The V gene lost 4 bases and the J gene lost 3 bases, with 11 bases spanning the gap. Germline CDR1 is SGHKS and CDR2 is YYEKEE (reference sequence). The CDR3 contains 14 residues. The CDR3 nucleotides read TGTGCCAGCAGCCGACAGGAGGTCTACAATGAGCAGTTCATC. It specifies CASSRQEVYNEQFI.

This clonotype was detected ten times or more. CDR3 loop: CSVERLGEGKAFF. The CDR3 bases are TGCAGCGTTGAGCGGTTGGGGGAAGGTAAAGCTTTCTTT. The rearrangement uses TRBV29-1 and TRBJ1-1; tentatively, D is TRBD1 (5 bases). This CDR3 has 13 residues. Germline assignment: CDR1 SQVTM and CDR2 ANQGSEA. V was shortened by 3 bases and J by 9 bases, with 17 bases between the two germline ends.

This clonotype was detected ten times or more. The rearrangement links TRBV7-8 to TRBJ1-6; D uncertain. From germline, CDR1 is SGHVS and CDR2 FQNEAQ. The CDR3 totals 14 residues. Trimming stripped 3 bases from V and 7 bases from J, with 10 bases between. DNA for the CDR3: TGTGCCAGCAGCTTCAGCCGGGAGAATTCACCCCTCCACTTT. This codes for CASSFSRENSPLHF. Based on the CDR3 plus reference TRBV7-8 and TRBJ1-6, the full variable domain is GAGVSQSPRYKVAKRGQDVALRCDPISGHVSLFWYQQALGQGPEFLTYFQNEAQLDKSGLPSDRFFAERPEGSVSTLKIQRTQQEDSAVYLCASSFSRENSPLHFGNGTRLTVT.

This clonotype was recorded a few times. V is TRBV25-1 and J is TRBJ2-1, with D maybe TRBD1 (5 bases). CDR3 length: 16 amino acids. Trimming cost V 3 bases and J 8 bases, with 20 bases left between them. CDR1 is MGHDK and CDR2 is SYGVNS in the germline V gene. DNA for the CDR3: TGTGCCAGCAGTGACCAGGGAAGTGAGCCCAGGGATGAGCAGTTCTTC. It yields the protein CASSDQGSEPRDEQFF.

This chain connects TRBV6-1 to TRBJ1-2, with D tentatively TRBD1 (5 bases). This CDR3 is 14 amino acids long. Germline lookup yields CDR1 MNHNS and CDR2 SASEGT. V lost 5 bases and J 4 bases, leaving 14 bases between the germline ends. CDR3 region: CASSRKTDSYGYTF. CDR3 nucleotide sequence: TGTGCCAGCAGTCGAAAGACAGACTCCTATGGCTACACCTTC.

This clonotype turned up a few times. The chain's CDR3 is CSAKGGARYNEQFF. CDR3 nucleotide sequence: TGCAGTGCCAAGGGGGGGGCCCGATACAATGAGCAGTTCTTC. V usage is TRBV20-1 and J usage is TRBJ2-1; a possible D gene is TRBD2 (7 bases). V was clipped by 6 bases and J by 4 bases, with 16 bases between them. CDR1 is DFQATT and CDR2 is SNEGSKA in the germline V gene (reference sequence). This CDR3 has 14 residues.

This clonotype came up a few times. The rearrangement links TRBV14 to TRBJ2-1; D not resolved. V lost 0 bases and J lost 0, with 12 bases in between. This CDR3 is built from 17 residues. Germline CDR1 is SGHDN and CDR2 is FVKESK. CDR3 residues: CASSQELGGASYNEQFF. Here the CDR3 DNA reads TGTGCCAGCAGCCAAGAATTGGGCGGTGCCTCCTACAATGAGCAGTTCTTC.

This clonotype has at least ten counts. This chain uses TRBV7-9 with TRBJ2-1; 7 bases are a match to TRBD2. V lost 5 bases and J lost 7; bases outside the gene matches: 14. The CDR3 runs to 16 residues. Germline values: CDR1 SEHNR, CDR2 FQNEAQ (reference sequence). CDR3 residues: CASSRPTAGRGNEQFF. The DNA for the CDR3 is TGTGCCAGCAGCCGGCCGACGGCAGGGCGGGGGAATGAGCAGTTCTTC.

This clonotype has only a few counts. This rearrangement joins TRBV10-3 to TRBJ1-1, with 9 bases aligning to TRBD1. CDR1 is ENHRY and CDR2 is SYGVKD in the germline V gene. Trimming took 3 bases from V and 6 from J; bases not matched to a gene: 5. The CDR3 sequence is 14 residues long. CDR3 residues: CAISDDRGSSEAFF. CDR3 in DNA: TGTGCCATCAGTGACGACAGGGGGTCGTCTGAAGCTTTCTTT.

This clonotype was seen once. This chain links TRBV12-3 or TRBV12-4 with TRBJ1-2; D ambiguous. The V end lost 3 bases, the J end lost 3 bases, and 8 bases lay between the germline ends. There are 13 residues in the CDR3. The CDR3 DNA sequence: TGTGCCAGCAGTTTTCTAGTCGACTATGGCTACACCTTC. Its protein is CASSFLVDYGYTF.

The sample holds many counts of this clonotype. The DNA for the CDR3 is TGTGCCAGCAGCTCCTCCCGCAGCGACAGGGGTTATCAGCCCCAGCATTTT. This sequence encodes CASSSSRSDRGYQPQHF. The rearrangement links TRBV3-1 to TRBJ1-5; 8 nucleotides align to TRBD1. CDR1 and CDR2 from the germline V gene are LGHDT and YNNKEL (reference sequence). The trim removed 5 bases at V and 5 bases at J, leaving 14 bases unmatched. This CDR3 region has 17 residues.

This clonotype was seen repeatedly, ten times or more. The J gene is TRBJ2-2, the V gene TRBV20-1, with 8 positions matching TRBD2. The CDR3 spans 13 residues. Trimming removed 3 bases from V and 6 bases from J; junction bases left unmatched: 3. Germline V lookup: CDR1 DFQATT, CDR2 SNEGSKA (reference sequence). This chain's CDR3 is CSARKGLAGELFF. The CDR3 DNA is TGCAGTGCTAGGAAGGGACTAGCCGGGGAGCTGTTTTTT.

CDR3 residues: CAFSLLTGRPSGAYNEQFF. The DNA for the CDR3 is TGTGCCTTCAGTTTATTGACAGGGAGGCCTAGCGGGGCTTACAATGAGCAGTTCTTC. The chain recombines TRBV2 with TRBJ2-1, with 9 bases lining up with TRBD2. Germline V gene lookup returns CDR1 SNHLY and CDR2 FYNNEI. V was pared by 11 bases and J by 4 bases, with 24 bases of the junction left unmatched. The CDR3 is 19 residues long.

The V gene is TRBV29-1, the J gene TRBJ1-1, with D perhaps TRBD1 (5 bases). Per germline, CDR1 SQVTM and CDR2 ANQGSEA. This CDR3 has 12 residues. V was shortened by 2 bases and J by 2 bases, with 6 bases between the two germline ends. Here the CDR3 reads CSVEWGNTEAFF. In DNA, the CDR3 is TGCAGCGTTGAATGGGGCAACACTGAAGCTTTCTTT.

This clonotype has a handful of counts. This chain connects TRBV12-3 or TRBV12-4 to TRBJ2-5, with D hard to call. The CDR3 is 13 amino acids. Trimming stripped 2 bases from V and 8 bases from J, with 12 bases between. The CDR3 protein is CASSLSTRKTQYF. The CDR3 DNA is TGTGCCAGCAGTTTATCGACACGGAAAACCCAGTACTTC.

The chain combines TRBV5-6 with TRBJ2-1; D is perhaps TRBD1 (6 bases). Deletions cut 4 bases from V and 0 bases from J, with 17 bases between. CDR1 SGHDT and CDR2 YYEEEE come from the germline V gene. CDR3 length: 17 residues. For the CDR3, the DNA is TGTGCCAGCAGCCCGAATTTCCGGGACAACTCCTACAATGAGCAGTTCTTC. It specifies CASSPNFRDNSYNEQFF.

The V gene is TRBV29-1, the J gene TRBJ2-5, with D perhaps being TRBD1 or TRBD2 (6 bases each). Trimming pared 8 bases from V and 1 base from J, leaving 14 bases between. CDR1 is SQVTM, CDR2 ANQGSEA, per germline. The CDR3 runs 13 residues. The CDR3 sequence: CSSKGGLQETQYF. CDR3 DNA sequence: TGCAGCTCAAAAGGGGGACTCCAAGAGACCCAGTACTTC.

The chain uses TRBV7-2 and TRBJ2-1; D might be TRBD2 (7 bases). CDR1 is SGHTA and CDR2 is FQGNSA in the germline V gene. The CDR3 extends over 15 amino acids. Trimming took off 2 bases at V and 7 bases at J, with 15 bases between the two ends. The CDR3 nucleotides read TGTGCCAGCAGCTTAACTGGGGGGGCTCAAAATGAGCAGTTCTTC. Its translation is CASSLTGGAQNEQFF.

The chain combines TRBV6-1 with TRBJ2-2, with 8 nucleotides matching TRBD2. Germline V lookup: CDR1 MNHNS, CDR2 SASEGT. The CDR3 covers 18 residues. The trim removed 3 bases at V and 3 bases at J, leaving 12 bases unmatched. The CDR3, as DNA: TGTGCCAGCAGTGAGATGCTTTCGGGGGGGCTCGACACCGGGGAGCTGTTTTTT. Its protein product is CASSEMLSGGLDTGELFF.

The J gene is TRBJ2-7, the V gene TRBV6-5, with D possibly being TRBD1 or TRBD2 (5 bases each). V lost 2 bases and J lost 2, with 13 bases in between. CDR1 and CDR2 from the germline V gene are MNHEY and SVGAGI. The CDR3 spans 15 residues. The CDR3 loop reads CASSYVSGTPYEQYF. Written as DNA, the CDR3 is TGTGCCAGCAGTTACGTCTCGGGGACCCCCTACGAGCAGTACTTC.

V gene TRBV4-3 combines with J gene TRBJ2-7; D gene ambiguous. The germline gives CDR1 LGHNA, CDR2 YSLEER. The CDR3 has 13 residues. The V end was cut by 0 bases, the J end by 3 bases, with 6 bases between. This chain's CDR3 is CASSQEFLYEQYF. The CDR3 DNA sequence: TGCGCCAGCAGCCAAGAGTTCCTCTACGAGCAGTACTTC.

This clonotype showed up just a few times. The rearrangement uses TRBV10-3 and TRBJ2-7; D not resolved. Germline values: CDR1 ENHRY, CDR2 SYGVKD. The germline V and J ends were trimmed by 5 bases and 6 bases, with 14 bases remaining between them. CDR3 size: 13 residues. CDR3 in amino acids: CAISNPGWVEQYV. The CDR3 DNA is TGTGCCATCAGTAATCCCGGATGGGTCGAGCAGTACGTC.

This clonotype was detected many times. V is TRBV7-9 and J is TRBJ2-7; no clear D. Germline CDR1 reads SEHNR; CDR2 reads FQNEAQ (reference sequence). The length of the CDR3 is 14 residues. Deletions cut 7 bases from V and 2 bases from J, with 15 bases between. The DNA for the CDR3 is TGTGCCAGCACCGACTTAGACATCACCTACGAGCAGTACTTC. Amino acids: CASTDLDITYEQYF.

This clonotype was picked up a small number of times. The chain joins TRBV20-1 to TRBJ2-5, with D perhaps assigned TRBD1 or TRBD2 (5 bases each). This CDR3 has 12 residues. V was shortened by 5 bases and J by 2 bases, with 9 bases between the two germline ends. Germline V gives CDR1 DFQATT, CDR2 SNEGSKA (reference sequence). Here the CDR3 DNA reads TGCAGTGCTGGGGACGGACAAGAGACCCAGTACTTC. It codes for CSAGDGQETQYF.

Ten or more counts support this clonotype. The CDR3 DNA reads TGTGCCAGCAGCTCCCAGACAGGGAACTCACCCCTCCACTTT. Amino acids: CASSSQTGNSPLHF. V usage is TRBV6-1 and J usage is TRBJ1-6, with 7 bases that match TRBD1. The CDR3 runs to 14 residues. After removal of 6 bases from V and 10 bases from J, the junction contained 9 bases not matched to a gene. The V gene's germline CDR1 is MNHNS and CDR2 SASEGT.